A selection of T cell receptor beta chains follows, all from one sample in a study of CD8 T cells in ankylosing spondylitis. TCRdb analysed the 5' RACE reads with MiXCR anew, one entry per CDR3 protein. The sample includes 750,000 to 850,000 distinct CDR3 sequences, approximately 12% of them seen just once. Material for sequencing was blood, either unsorted or a sorted T cell fraction (not recorded which). The receptors originated from a male donor with ankylosing spondylitis. Each CDR3 is given with its conserved first and last residue. A D gene is named only where the DNA matches it firmly. Size is stated for part of the rows, as once, few or many counts, or as a class when the clone is expanded.

v_gene: TRBV29-1; d_gene: .; abundance: .; j_gene: TRBJ2-3; CDR3nt: TGCAGCGTTGACGGCGGATTTGGCACAGATACGCAGTATTTT; CDR3aa: CSVDGGFGTDTQYF
v_gene: TRBV29-1; d_gene: .; abundance: few; j_gene: TRBJ2-1; CDR3nt: TGCAGCGGGGGGGGCGGGCCGAGCTCCTACAATGAGCAGTTCTTC; CDR3aa: CSGGGGPSSYNEQFF
v_gene: TRBV5-1; d_gene: .; abundance: few; j_gene: TRBJ2-1; CDR3nt: TGCGCCAGCAGCTTGGGACTAGTAGACAATGAGCAGTTCTTC; CDR3aa: CASSLGLVDNEQFF
v_gene: TRBV20-1; d_gene: .; abundance: many; j_gene: TRBJ2-1; CDR3nt: TGCAGTGCAAGTAAGTCTACGGGAAGGCAGTTCTTC; CDR3aa: CSASKSTGRQFF
v_gene: TRBV6-1; d_gene: TRBD1; abundance: .; j_gene: TRBJ1-6; CDR3nt: TGTGCCAGCAGCCCCTGGGACAGGGGATATTCACCCCTCCACTTT; CDR3aa: CASSPWDRGYSPLHF
v_gene: TRBV18; d_gene: TRBD1; abundance: many; j_gene: TRBJ1-1; CDR3nt: TGTGCCAGCTCACTGACAGGGGGAATTGCAGCTTTCTTT; CDR3aa: CASSLTGGIAAFF
v_gene: TRBV20-1; d_gene: TRBD1; abundance: .; j_gene: TRBJ1-5; CDR3nt: TGCAGTGCTAGAGATCGGGCCAGGGGGAACAATCAGCCCCAGCATTTT; CDR3aa: CSARDRARGNNQPQHF
v_gene: TRBV3-1; d_gene: TRBD1; abundance: many; j_gene: TRBJ1-2; CDR3nt: TGTGCCAGCAGCCAACGACAGGGGGCCGGCTATGGCTACACCTTC; CDR3aa: CASSQRQGAGYGYTF
v_gene: TRBV11-1; d_gene: .; abundance: .; j_gene: TRBJ2-3; CDR3nt: TGTGCCAGCAGCACCGGGGACCCTGAGACAGATACGCAGTATTTT; CDR3aa: CASSTGDPETDTQYF
v_gene: TRBV7-2; d_gene: .; abundance: many; j_gene: TRBJ2-7; CDR3nt: TGTGCCAGCAGCTTAGCCGCAGGGGATCACTACGAGCAGTACTTC; CDR3aa: CASSLAAGDHYEQYF
v_gene: TRBV4-3; d_gene: .; abundance: few; j_gene: TRBJ2-5; CDR3nt: TGCGCCAGCAGCCCCCGGGGTAGGGGACTCCAAGAGACCCAGTACTTC; CDR3aa: CASSPRGRGLQETQYF
v_gene: TRBV29-1; d_gene: .; abundance: .; j_gene: TRBJ1-1; CDR3nt: TGCAGCGTTGTGGCGGCGAACACTGAAGCTTTCTTT; CDR3aa: CSVVAANTEAFF
v_gene: TRBV27; d_gene: .; abundance: .; j_gene: TRBJ1-4; CDR3nt: TGTGCCAGCAGTCTGGCCCGGGGGCTAGGAGAAAAACTGTTTTTT; CDR3aa: CASSLARGLGEKLFF
v_gene: TRBV21-1; d_gene: .; abundance: .; j_gene: TRBJ2-7; CDR3nt: TGTGCCAGCAGCCCACCCTACGAGCAGTACTTC; CDR3aa: CASSPPYEQYF
v_gene: TRBV4-2; d_gene: TRBD1; abundance: few; j_gene: TRBJ2-2; CDR3nt: TGTGCCAGCAGCCCTCCGGGACAGATGGACACCGGGGAGCTGTTTTTT; CDR3aa: CASSPPGQMDTGELFF
v_gene: TRBV6-5; d_gene: .; abundance: many; j_gene: TRBJ1-1; CDR3nt: TGTGCCAGCAGTTACTCTCCCGGGACGGTTGAAGCTTTCTTT; CDR3aa: CASSYSPGTVEAFF
v_gene: TRBV7-2; d_gene: .; abundance: few; j_gene: TRBJ2-1; CDR3nt: TGTGCCAGCAGCCCCACCCCGAGCTCCTACAATGAGCAGTTCTTC; CDR3aa: CASSPTPSSYNEQFF
v_gene: TRBV6-2/TRBV6-3; d_gene: TRBD2; abundance: many; j_gene: TRBJ2-1; CDR3nt: TGTGCCAGCAGTTACAGGCGGGGGGGCTCCTACAATGAGCAGTTCTTC; CDR3aa: CASSYRRGGSYNEQFF
v_gene: TRBV27; d_gene: TRBD2; abundance: few; j_gene: TRBJ2-3; CDR3nt: TGTGCCAGCAGTCCGAGGACTAGCGTTCATTTCACAGATACGCAGTATTTT; CDR3aa: CASSPRTSVHFTDTQYF
v_gene: TRBV7-2; d_gene: TRBD2; abundance: many; j_gene: TRBJ2-3; CDR3nt: TGTGCCAGCAGCCTAGGACTAGCGGGGGGTGCGGATACGCAGTATTTT; CDR3aa: CASSLGLAGGADTQYF
v_gene: TRBV6-5; d_gene: TRBD1; abundance: few; j_gene: TRBJ2-5; CDR3nt: TGTGCCAGCAGTTTCGGGACAGGGTATATGGAGACCCAGTACTTC; CDR3aa: CASSFGTGYMETQYF
v_gene: TRBV10-3; d_gene: .; abundance: many; j_gene: TRBJ2-3; CDR3nt: TGTGCCATCAGTGAGTCTAGTCTCACAGATACGCAGTATTTT; CDR3aa: CAISESSLTDTQYF
v_gene: TRBV5-1; d_gene: TRBD1; abundance: .; j_gene: TRBJ2-1; CDR3nt: TGCGCCAGCAGCAGGGACAGGGTCCTCCCTACCTCCTACAATGAGCAGTTCTTC; CDR3aa: CASSRDRVLPTSYNEQFF
v_gene: TRBV6-1; d_gene: TRBD2; abundance: .; j_gene: TRBJ2-1; CDR3nt: TGTGCCAGCAGCCCTAACATACTAGCGGGAGGATACAATGAGCAGTTCTTC; CDR3aa: CASSPNILAGGYNEQFF
v_gene: TRBV6-2/TRBV6-3; d_gene: .; abundance: many; j_gene: TRBJ1-6; CDR3nt: TGTGCCAGCAGTTACTCGGGGAGTTCACCCCTCCACTTT; CDR3aa: CASSYSGSSPLHF
v_gene: TRBV29-1; d_gene: .; abundance: .; j_gene: TRBJ2-3; CDR3nt: TGCAGCGTTTTTGCAGATACGCAGTATTTT; CDR3aa: CSVFADTQYF